This TCR beta chain was identified in a study of molecular identifiers for immune sequencing clone quantification. The overall study: Replicates partitioned RNA from about 20,000 or 100,000 naive CD8 cells into five parts, sequencing four. Findings and limits, study-wide: Same-barcode identical TCR molecules could make highly expanded clones look smaller than they are.

With 1 base removed from V and 10 bases from J, the gap between germline ends came to 13 bases. Germline CDR1 reads SQVTM; CDR2 reads ANQGSEA. The CDR3 loop spans 12 amino acids. Source material for naive CD8 libraries was about 19,000 to 1,000,000 sorted cells, with 10%, 30% or 50% RNA. The CD8+CD4-CCR7+CD45RA+ phenotype defined the sorted naive CD8 T cells. This clonotype was counted ten times or more. What it recognizes is unknown. TCRdb called the PCR reads again in MiXCR, with one record for every CDR3 protein. Of 460,000 or so distinct CDR3 sequences listed, about 25% are singletons. Sequencing was carried out using naive CD8+ T cells from blood, with Jurkat cell RNA spiked in. Stated subset: FACS-sorted CD8+CD4-CCR7+CD45RA+ naive T cells. V is TRBV29-1 and J is TRBJ1-2; D not certain. The receptor's source is a human donor in good health. Some libraries in this study had Jurkat cell RNA spiked in. CDR3 coding DNA: TGCAGCGTTGAAGTACGTCCGGCGTCCTACACCTTC. This gives the protein CSVEVRPASYTF.